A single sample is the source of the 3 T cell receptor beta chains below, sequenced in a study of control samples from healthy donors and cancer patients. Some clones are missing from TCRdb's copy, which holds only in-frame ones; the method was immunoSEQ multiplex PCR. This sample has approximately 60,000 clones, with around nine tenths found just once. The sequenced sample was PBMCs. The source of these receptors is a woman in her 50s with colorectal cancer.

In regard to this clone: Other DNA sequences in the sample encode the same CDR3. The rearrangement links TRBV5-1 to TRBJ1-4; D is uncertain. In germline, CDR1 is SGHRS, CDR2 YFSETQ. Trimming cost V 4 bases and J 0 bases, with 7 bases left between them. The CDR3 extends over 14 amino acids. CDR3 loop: CASSPGATNEKLFF. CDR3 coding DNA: TGCGCCAGCAGCCCGGGTGCAACTAATGAAAAACTGTTTTTT.

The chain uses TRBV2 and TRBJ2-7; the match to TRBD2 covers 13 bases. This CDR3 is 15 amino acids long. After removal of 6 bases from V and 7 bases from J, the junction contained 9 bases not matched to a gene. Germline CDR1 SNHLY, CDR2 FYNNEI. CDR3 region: CASSGGLAGAGEQYF. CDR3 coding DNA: TGTGCCAGCAGCGGCGGACTAGCGGGAGCCGGGGAGCAGTACTTC.

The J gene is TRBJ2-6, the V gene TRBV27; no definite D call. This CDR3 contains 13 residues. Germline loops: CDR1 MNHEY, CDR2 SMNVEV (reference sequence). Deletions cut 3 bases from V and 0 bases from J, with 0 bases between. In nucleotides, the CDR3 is TGTGCCAGCAGTTTCTCTGGGGCCAACGTCCTGACTTTC. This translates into CASSFSGANVLTF. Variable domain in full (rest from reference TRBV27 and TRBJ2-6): EAQVTQNPRYLITVTGKKLTVTCSQNMNHEYMSWYRQDPGLGLRQIYYSMNVEVTDKGDVPEGYKVSRKEKRNFPLILESPSPNQTSLYFCASSFSGANVLTFGAGSRLTVL.